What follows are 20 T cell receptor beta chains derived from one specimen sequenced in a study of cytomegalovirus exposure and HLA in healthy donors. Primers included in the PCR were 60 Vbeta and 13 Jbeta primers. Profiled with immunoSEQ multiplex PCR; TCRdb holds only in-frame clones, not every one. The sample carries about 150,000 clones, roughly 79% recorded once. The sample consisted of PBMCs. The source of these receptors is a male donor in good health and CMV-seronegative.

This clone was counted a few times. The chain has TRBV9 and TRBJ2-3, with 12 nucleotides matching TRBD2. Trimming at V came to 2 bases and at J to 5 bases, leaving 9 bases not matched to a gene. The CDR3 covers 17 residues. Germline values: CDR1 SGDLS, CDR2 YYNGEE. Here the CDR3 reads CASSVGRASGGVDTQYF. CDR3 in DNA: TGTGCCAGCAGCGTGGGAAGGGCTAGCGGGGGGGTAGATACGCAGTATTTT.

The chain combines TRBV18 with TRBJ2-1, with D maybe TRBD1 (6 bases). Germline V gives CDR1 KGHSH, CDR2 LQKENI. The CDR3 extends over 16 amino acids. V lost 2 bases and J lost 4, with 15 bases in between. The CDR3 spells CASSPGGRTDYNEQFF. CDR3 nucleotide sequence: TGTGCCAGCTCACCAGGGGGCCGGACAGATTACAATGAGCAGTTCTTC.

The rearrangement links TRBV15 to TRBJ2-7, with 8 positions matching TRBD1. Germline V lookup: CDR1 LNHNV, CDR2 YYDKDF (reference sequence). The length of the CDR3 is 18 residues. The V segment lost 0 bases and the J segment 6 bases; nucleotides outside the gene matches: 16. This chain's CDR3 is CATSRDPPGQVFLREQYF. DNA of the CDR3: TGTGCCACCAGCAGAGACCCACCGGGACAGGTTTTTCTTCGCGAGCAGTACTTC. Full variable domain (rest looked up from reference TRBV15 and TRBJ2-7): DAMVIQNPRYQVTQFGKPVTLSCSQTLNHNVMYWYQQKSSQAPKLLFHYYDKDFNNEADTPDNFQSRRPNTSFCFLDIRSPGLGDTAMYLCATSRDPPGQVFLREQYFGPGTRLTVT.

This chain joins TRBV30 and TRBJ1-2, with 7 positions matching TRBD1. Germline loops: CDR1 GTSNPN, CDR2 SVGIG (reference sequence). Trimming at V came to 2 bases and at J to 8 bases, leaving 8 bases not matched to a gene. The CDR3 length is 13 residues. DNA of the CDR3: TGTGCCTGGAGTCTCTCAGGGGGGTGGGGCTACACCTTC. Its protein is CAWSLSGGWGYTF.

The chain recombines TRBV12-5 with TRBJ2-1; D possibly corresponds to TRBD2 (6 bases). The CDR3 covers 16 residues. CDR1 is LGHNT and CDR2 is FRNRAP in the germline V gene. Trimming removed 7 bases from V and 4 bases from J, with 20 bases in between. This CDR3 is CASASFGTLQYNEQFF. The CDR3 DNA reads TGTGCTAGTGCCTCGTTTGGGACTCTACAATACAATGAGCAGTTCTTC.

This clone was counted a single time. The CDR3 DNA follows: TGTGCCAGCAGTTACTCGTCACAGCTTATCTCCTACGAGCAGTACTTC. Translating it yields CASSYSSQLISYEQYF. The gene calls are TRBV6-5 and TRBJ2-5; D call uncertain. The end of the DNA fits TRBJ2-7 better, so the J call may be wrong. Germline CDR1 reads MNHEY; CDR2 reads SVGAGI. CDR3 length: 16 amino acids.

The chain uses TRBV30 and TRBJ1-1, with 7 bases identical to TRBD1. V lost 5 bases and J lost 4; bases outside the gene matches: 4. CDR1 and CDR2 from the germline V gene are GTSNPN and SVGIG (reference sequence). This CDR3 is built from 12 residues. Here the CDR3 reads CAWDRVGTEAFF. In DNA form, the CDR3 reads TGTGCCTGGGACAGGGTGGGCACTGAAGCTTTCTTT. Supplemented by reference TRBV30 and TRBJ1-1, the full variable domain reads SQTIHQWPATLVQPVGSPLSLECTVEGTSNPNLYWYRQAAGRGLQLLFYSVGIGQISSEVPQNLSASRPQDRQFILSSKKLLLSDSGFYLCAWDRVGTEAFFGQGTRLTVV.

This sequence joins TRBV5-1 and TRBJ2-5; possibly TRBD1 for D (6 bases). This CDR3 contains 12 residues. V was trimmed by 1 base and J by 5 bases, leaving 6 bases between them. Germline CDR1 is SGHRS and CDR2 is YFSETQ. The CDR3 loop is CASSLRGETQYF. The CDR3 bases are TGCGCCAGCAGCTTGAGGGGGGAGACCCAGTACTTC.

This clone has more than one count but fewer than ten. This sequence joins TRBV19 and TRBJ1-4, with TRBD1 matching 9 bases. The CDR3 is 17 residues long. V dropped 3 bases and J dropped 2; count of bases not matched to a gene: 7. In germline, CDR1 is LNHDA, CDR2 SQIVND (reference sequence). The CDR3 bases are TGTGCCAGTAGTATCCGGACAGGGGTGTGGACTAATGAAAAACTGTTTTTT. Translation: CASSIRTGVWTNEKLFF. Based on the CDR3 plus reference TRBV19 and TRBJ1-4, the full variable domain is DGGITQSPKYLFRKEGQNVTLSCEQNLNHDAMYWYRQDPGQGLRLIYYSQIVNDFQKGDIAEGYSVSREKKESFPLTVTSAQKNPTAFYLCASSIRTGVWTNEKLFFGSGTQLSVL.

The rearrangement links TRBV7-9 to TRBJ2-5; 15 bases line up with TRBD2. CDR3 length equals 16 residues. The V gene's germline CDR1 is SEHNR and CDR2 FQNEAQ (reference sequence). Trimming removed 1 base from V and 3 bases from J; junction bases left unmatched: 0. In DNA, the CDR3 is TGTGCCAGCAGCTTAGGGACTAGCGGGAGGGAAGAGACCCAGTACTTC. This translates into CASSLGTSGREETQYF.

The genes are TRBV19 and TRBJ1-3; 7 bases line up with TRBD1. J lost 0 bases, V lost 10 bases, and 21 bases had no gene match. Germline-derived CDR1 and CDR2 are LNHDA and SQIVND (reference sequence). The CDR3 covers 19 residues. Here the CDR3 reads CATVGQAANGGNSGNTIYF. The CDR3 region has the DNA TGTGCCACTGTCGGACAGGCGGCAAACGGGGGTAACTCTGGAAACACCATATATTTT.

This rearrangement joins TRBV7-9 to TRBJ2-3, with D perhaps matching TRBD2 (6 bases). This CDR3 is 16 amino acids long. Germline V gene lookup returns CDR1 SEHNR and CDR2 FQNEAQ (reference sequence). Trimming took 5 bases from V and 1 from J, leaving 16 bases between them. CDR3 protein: CASSPLALGGTDTQYF. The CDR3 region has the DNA TGTGCCAGCAGCCCTCTAGCGCTGGGGGGCACAGATACGCAGTATTTT.

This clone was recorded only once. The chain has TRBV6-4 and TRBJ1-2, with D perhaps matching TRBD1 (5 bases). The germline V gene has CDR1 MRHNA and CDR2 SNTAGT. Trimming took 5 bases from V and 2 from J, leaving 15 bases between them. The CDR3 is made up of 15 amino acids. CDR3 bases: TGTGCCAGCAGTCCCCAGATGGAGGGGAACTATGGCTACACCTTC. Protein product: CASSPQMEGNYGYTF.

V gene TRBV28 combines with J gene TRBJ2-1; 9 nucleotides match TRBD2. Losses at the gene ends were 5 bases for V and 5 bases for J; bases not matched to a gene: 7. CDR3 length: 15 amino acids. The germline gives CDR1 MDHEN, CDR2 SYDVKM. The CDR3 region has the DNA TGTGCCAGCAGTCCGTCGGGACTAGCCCACAATGAGCAGTTCTTC. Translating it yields CASSPSGLAHNEQFF.

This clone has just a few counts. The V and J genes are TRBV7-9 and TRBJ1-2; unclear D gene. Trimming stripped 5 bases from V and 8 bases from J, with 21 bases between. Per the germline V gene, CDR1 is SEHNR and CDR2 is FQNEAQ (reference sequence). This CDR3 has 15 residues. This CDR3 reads CASSPLAGLPGGYTF. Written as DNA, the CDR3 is TGTGCCAGCAGCCCCTTAGCCGGTCTACCCGGGGGCTACACCTTC.

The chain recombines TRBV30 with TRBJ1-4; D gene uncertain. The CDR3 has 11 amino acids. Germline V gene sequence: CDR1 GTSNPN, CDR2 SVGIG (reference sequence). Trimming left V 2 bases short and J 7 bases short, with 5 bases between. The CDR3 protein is CAWSIREKLFF. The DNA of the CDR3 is TGTGCCTGGAGTATTCGTGAAAAACTGTTTTTT.

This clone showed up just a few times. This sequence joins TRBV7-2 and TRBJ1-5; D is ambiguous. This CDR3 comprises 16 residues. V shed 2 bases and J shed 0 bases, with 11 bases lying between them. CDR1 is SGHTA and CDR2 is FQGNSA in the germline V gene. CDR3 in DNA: TGTGCCAGCAGCTTATCCACCACCTATAGCAATCAGCCCCAGCATTTT. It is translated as CASSLSTTYSNQPQHF. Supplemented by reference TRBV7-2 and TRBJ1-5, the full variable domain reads GAGVSQSPSNKVTEKGKDVELRCDPISGHTALYWYRQSLGQGLEFLIYFQGNSAPDKSGLPSDRFSAERTGGSVSTLTIQRTQQEDSAVYLCASSLSTTYSNQPQHFGDGTRLSIL.

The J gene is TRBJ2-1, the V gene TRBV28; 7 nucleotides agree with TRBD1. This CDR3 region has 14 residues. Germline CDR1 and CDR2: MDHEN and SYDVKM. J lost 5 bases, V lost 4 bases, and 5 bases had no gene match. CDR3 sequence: CASSSGDRDNEQFF. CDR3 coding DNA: TGTGCCAGCAGTTCTGGGGACAGAGACAATGAGCAGTTCTTC. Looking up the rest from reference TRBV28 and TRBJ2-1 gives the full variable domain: DVKVTQSSRYLVKRTGEKVFLECVQDMDHENMFWYRQDPGLGLRLIYFSYDVKMKEKGDIPEGYSVSREKKERFSLILESASTNQTSMYLCASSSGDRDNEQFFGPGTRLTVL.

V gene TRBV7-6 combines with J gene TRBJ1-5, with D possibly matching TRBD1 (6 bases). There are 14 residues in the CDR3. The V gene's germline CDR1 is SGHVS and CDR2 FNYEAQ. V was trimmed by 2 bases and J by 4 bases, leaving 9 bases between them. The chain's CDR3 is CASSLTRGNQPQHF. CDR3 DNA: TGTGCCAGCAGCTTAACTAGGGGGAATCAGCCCCAGCATTTT.

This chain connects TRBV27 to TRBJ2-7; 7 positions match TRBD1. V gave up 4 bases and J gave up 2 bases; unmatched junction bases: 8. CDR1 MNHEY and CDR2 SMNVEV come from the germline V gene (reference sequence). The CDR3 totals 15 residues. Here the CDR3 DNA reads TGTGCCAGCAGTTGGGGGACAGAGACCCCCTACGAGCAGTACTTC. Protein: CASSWGTETPYEQYF.